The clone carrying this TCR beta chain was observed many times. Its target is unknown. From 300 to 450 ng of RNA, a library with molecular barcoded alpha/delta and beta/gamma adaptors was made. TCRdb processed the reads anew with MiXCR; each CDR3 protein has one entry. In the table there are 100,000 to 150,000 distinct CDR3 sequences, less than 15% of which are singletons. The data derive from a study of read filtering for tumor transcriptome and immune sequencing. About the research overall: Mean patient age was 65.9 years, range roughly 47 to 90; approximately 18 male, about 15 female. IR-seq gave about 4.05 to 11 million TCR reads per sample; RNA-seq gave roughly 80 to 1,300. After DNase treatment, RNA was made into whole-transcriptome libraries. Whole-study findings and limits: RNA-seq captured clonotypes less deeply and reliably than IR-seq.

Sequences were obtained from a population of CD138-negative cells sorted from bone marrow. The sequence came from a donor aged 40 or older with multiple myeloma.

DNA for the CDR3: TGTGCCAGCAGCACGACAGGGATAGAAGCTTTCTTT. This codes for CASSTTGIEAFF. The rearrangement links TRBV5-5 to TRBJ1-1; 7 positions match TRBD1. The length of the CDR3 is 12 residues. The germline V gene has CDR1 SGHKS and CDR2 YYEKEE (reference sequence). The trim removed 4 bases at V and 8 bases at J, leaving 5 bases unmatched.